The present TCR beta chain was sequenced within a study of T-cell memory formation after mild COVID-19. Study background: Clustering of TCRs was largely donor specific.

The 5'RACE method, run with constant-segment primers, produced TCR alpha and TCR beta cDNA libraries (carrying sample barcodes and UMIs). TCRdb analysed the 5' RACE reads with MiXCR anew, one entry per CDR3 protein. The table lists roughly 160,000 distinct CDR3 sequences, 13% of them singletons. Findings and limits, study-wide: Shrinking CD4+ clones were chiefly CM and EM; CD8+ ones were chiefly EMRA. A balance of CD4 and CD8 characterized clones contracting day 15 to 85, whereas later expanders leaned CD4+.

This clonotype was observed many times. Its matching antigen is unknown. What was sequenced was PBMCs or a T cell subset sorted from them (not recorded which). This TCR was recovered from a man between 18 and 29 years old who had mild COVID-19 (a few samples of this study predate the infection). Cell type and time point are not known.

In DNA form, the CDR3 reads TGCAGTGCTAGAGATCGGAGACAGGGTACAGATACGCAGTATTTT. Protein product: CSARDRRQGTDTQYF. The chain recombines TRBV20-1 with TRBJ2-3, with 7 bases lining up with TRBD1. CDR3 length: 15 amino acids. Germline V gene data show CDR1 as DFQATT and CDR2 as SNEGSKA (reference sequence). V dropped 0 bases and J dropped 3; count of bases not matched to a gene: 6.